Detailed here is one TCR beta chain. The data stem from a study of molecular identifiers for immune sequencing clone quantification. The CD8+CD4-CCR7+CD45RA+ phenotype defined the sorted naive CD8 T cells. TCRdb ran MiXCR on the PCR reads and lists one entry per CDR3 protein. Of approximately 500,000 distinct CDR3 sequences in the sample, around 23% were seen once. The V end lost 3 bases, the J end lost 4 bases, and 16 bases lay between the germline ends. The germline CDR1 and CDR2 sequences are KGHSH and LQKENI. This CDR3 is 16 amino acids long. The source is a human donor in good health. Some libraries in this study had Jurkat cell RNA spiked in. Material: naive CD8+ T cells from blood, with Jurkat cell RNA spiked in. Described subset: FACS-sorted CD8+CD4-CCR7+CD45RA+ naive T cells. The J gene is TRBJ2-1, the V gene TRBV18; a weak D match, TRBD1 (6 bases). CDR3 bases: TGTGCCAGCTCACCCGGCGAGGGGGATCGGTACAATGAGCAGTTCTTC. Amino acid sequence: CASSPGEGDRYNEQFF. Complete variable domain (other parts from reference TRBV18 and TRBJ2-1): NAGVMQNPRHLVRRRGQEARLRCSPMKGHSHVYWYRQLPEEGLKFMVYLQKENIIDESGMPKERFSAEFPKEGPSILRIQQVVRGDSAAYFCASSPGEGDRYNEQFFGPGTRLTVL.